A single sample gave rise to the 29 T cell receptor beta chains below, sequenced in a study of control samples from healthy donors and cancer patients (TCRdb year 2020). Libraries were prepared through the immunoSEQ multiplex PCR assay. As stored in TCRdb, this immuneACCESS dataset retains in-frame rearrangements with V and J assigned. A fraction of the clones does not appear; measured against another copy, unresolved V genes explain less than half of the discrepancy, and the remainder lacks a known reason. This sample is represented by 100,000 to 130,000 clones; just under 85% of them were singletons. The ten largest clones represent 5% to 8.5% of the sample. Sample: blood. These receptors all stem from a man aged 18 to 29 in good health.

As regards this clone: Other nucleotide sequences in the sample specify the same CDR3. The chain uses TRBV9 and TRBJ1-1; D is unclear. The CDR3 loop spans 13 amino acids. CDR1 and CDR2 (germline): SGDLS, YYNGEE. V shed 0 bases and J shed 0 bases, with 3 bases lying between them. CDR3 sequence reads: CASSVDVNTEAFF. The CDR3 region has the DNA TGTGCCAGCAGCGTAGATGTGAACACTGAAGCTTTCTTT.

The rearrangement links TRBV12-3 or TRBV12-4 to TRBJ2-7, with a weak D call TRBD1 (6 bases). Trimming cost V 6 bases and J 2 bases, with 11 bases left between them. This CDR3 region has 13 residues. The CDR3 DNA reads as TGTGCCAGCAGCCTCGGGACACCCTACGAGCAGTACGTC. Protein product: CASSLGTPYEQYV.

The chain employs TRBV28 and TRBJ2-2; no clear D gene. Trimming left V 10 bases short and J 6 bases short, with 12 bases between. CDR1 is MDHEN and CDR2 is SYDVKM in the germline V gene. The CDR3 sequence is 12 residues long. Here the CDR3 DNA reads TGTGCCATCGCATTGTTCGCCGGGGAGCTGTTTTTT. It specifies CAIALFAGELFF.

J is TRBJ2-2 and V is TRBV25-1; D gene uncertain. V lost 1 base to trimming and J lost 11 bases, with 14 bases between them. Germline V gene lookup returns CDR1 MGHDK and CDR2 SYGVNS. The CDR3 sequence is 14 residues long. The CDR3 sequence: CASSESVRSPELFF. As DNA, the CDR3 is TGTGCCAGCAGTGAATCCGTCAGGTCGCCCGAGCTGTTTTTT.

The chain uses TRBV6-6 and TRBJ1-2, with TRBD1 matching over 9 bases. The V gene's germline CDR1 is MNHNY and CDR2 SVGAGI (reference sequence). The CDR3 consists of 16 residues. J lost 3 bases, V lost 6 bases, and 11 bases had no gene match. CDR3 sequence reads: CASSLTIQGADYGYTF. As DNA, the CDR3 is TGTGCCAGCAGCTTAACCATACAGGGGGCGGACTATGGCTACACCTTC.

V usage is TRBV3-1 (or the pseudogene TRBV3-2) and J usage is TRBJ1-1; D unclear. V lost 6 bases, J lost 4 bases, and 12 bases lay in between. The length of the CDR3 is 13 residues. Germline-derived CDR1 and CDR2 are LGHDT and YNNKEL (reference sequence). The CDR3 loop reads CASSPRVGTEAFF. The CDR3 region has the DNA TGTGCCAGCAGTCCGAGGGTGGGCACTGAAGCTTTCTTT.

Written as DNA, the CDR3 is TGTGCCAGCAGCTTAGCCGTTGACACTGAAGCTTTCTTT. Protein sequence: CASSLAVDTEAFF. The chain carries TRBV11-2 and TRBJ1-1; D call uncertain. There are 13 residues in the CDR3. The V gene's germline CDR1 is SGHAT and CDR2 FQNNGV. Trimming removed 1 base from V and 3 bases from J, with 6 bases in between.

The rearrangement links TRBV5-4 to TRBJ2-1; 12 bases are a match to TRBD2. The V and J ends lost 5 bases and 6 bases, in that order; junction bases with no gene match: 6. The germline CDR1 and CDR2 sequences are SGHNT and YYREEE (reference sequence). The CDR3 totals 15 residues. DNA of the CDR3: TGTGCCAGCAGATTACTAGCGGGGGGCCTCAATGAGCAGTTCTTC. Translated: CASRLLAGGLNEQFF.

This chain connects TRBV5-5 to TRBJ1-6, with no clear D. Trimming pared 5 bases from V and 2 bases from J, leaving 8 bases between. The germline CDR1 and CDR2 sequences are SGHKS and YYEKEE (reference sequence). This CDR3 contains 14 residues. The CDR3 protein is CASSFGPYNSPLHF. The CDR3 DNA follows: TGTGCCAGCAGTTTTGGTCCCTATAATTCACCCCTCCACTTT.

This chain uses TRBV5-4 with TRBJ2-5; D is perhaps TRBD2 (7 bases). V dropped 1 base and J dropped 5 bases, with 21 bases sitting between them. CDR1 and CDR2 from the germline V gene are SGHNT and YYREEE (reference sequence). CDR3 size: 17 residues. The CDR3 bases are TGTGCCAGCAGCTTGAAAATGGGGGGGGGCGGAAGCGAGACCCAGTACTTC. Amino acids: CASSLKMGGGGSETQYF.

The chain carries TRBV10-1 and TRBJ2-3, with TRBD2 matching 12 bases. This CDR3 has 17 residues. Per germline, CDR1 WNHNN and CDR2 SYGVQD (reference sequence). V trimming: 4 bases; J trimming: 0 bases; junction bases outside the gene matches: 5. For the CDR3, the DNA is TGCGCCAGCAGTGGGACTAGCGGGGCTTTTAGCACAGATACGCAGTATTTT. Its translation is CASSGTSGAFSTDTQYF.

This clone was detected a few times. J is TRBJ1-2 and V is TRBV27; 7 nucleotides agree with TRBD1. Trimming cost V 3 bases and J 6 bases; bases outside gene matches: 13. The CDR3 extends over 16 amino acids. Germline assignment: CDR1 MNHEY and CDR2 SMNVEV (reference sequence). The CDR3 loop reads CASSFIPLRGVDGYTF. Here the CDR3 DNA reads TGTGCCAGCAGTTTCATACCCCTCAGGGGGGTCGATGGCTACACCTTC.

There are a few counts of this clone. The chain carries TRBV4-2 and TRBJ1-2; 7 bases match TRBD1. This CDR3 has 15 amino acids. V trimming: 1 base; J trimming: 4 bases; junction bases outside the gene matches: 6. CDR1 is LGHNA, CDR2 YNFKEQ, per germline. CDR3 loop: CASSQAGQIPYGYTF. CDR3 sequence (DNA): TGTGCCAGCAGCCAAGCGGGACAGATCCCCTATGGCTACACCTTC.

V usage is TRBV30 and J usage is TRBJ1-2; tentative D call: TRBD1 (5 bases). V was clipped by 4 bases and J by 4 bases, with 13 bases between them. The CDR3 totals 13 residues. The germline CDR1 and CDR2 sequences are GTSNPN and SVGIG (reference sequence). The CDR3 protein is CAWTLGGAYGYTF. The CDR3 DNA is TGTGCCTGGACTTTAGGTGGGGCCTATGGCTACACCTTC.

The chain recombines TRBV5-1 with TRBJ1-3; tentative D call: TRBD1 (5 bases). Germline V gene data show CDR1 as SGHRS and CDR2 as YFSETQ. The CDR3 loop spans 14 amino acids. Trimming cost V 2 bases and J 8 bases, with 14 bases left between them. DNA for the CDR3: TGCGCCAGCAGCTTCCGGGCCTCGGGGGACACCATATATTTT. It specifies CASSFRASGDTIYF.

The genes are TRBV4-3 and TRBJ1-5; D ambiguous. This CDR3 has 15 residues. With 0 bases removed from V and 3 bases from J, the gap between germline ends came to 9 bases. The germline CDR1 and CDR2 sequences are LGHNA and YSLEER. In nucleotides, the CDR3 is TGCGCCAGCAGCCAAGAAGGGCAGCCCAATCAGCCCCAGCATTTT. It encodes CASSQEGQPNQPQHF.

The rearrangement links TRBV5-8 to TRBJ2-7, with D tentatively TRBD2 (5 bases). Germline CDR1 is SGHTS and CDR2 is YDEGEE. CDR3 size: 13 residues. The germline V and J ends were trimmed by 4 bases and 3 bases, with 11 bases remaining between them. CDR3 in DNA: TGTGCCAGCAGCCATGGAGGAGGCTACGAGCAGTACGTC. Translated: CASSHGGGYEQYV.

The CDR3 DNA is TGTGCCAGCAGCTTAGTGGCTAGCGGGGGGAGGGAAAACATTCAGTACTTC. Its protein product is CASSLVASGGRENIQYF. This sequence joins TRBV11-2 and TRBJ2-4, with 11 bases identical to TRBD2. J gave up 5 bases and V 1 base, and 7 bases lay outside the gene matches. Germline CDR1 is SGHAT and CDR2 is FQNNGV. This CDR3 is 17 amino acids long.

This chain's CDR3 is CASSVGGVGRPTNEKLFF. The CDR3 bases are TGTGCCAGCAGCGTAGGTGGGGTGGGACGGCCAACTAATGAAAAACTGTTTTTT. V gene TRBV9 combines with J gene TRBJ1-4, with D possibly being TRBD1 (5 bases). CDR3 length equals 18 residues. CDR1 and CDR2 from the germline V gene are SGDLS and YYNGEE. V shed 0 bases and J shed 0 bases, with 15 bases lying between them.

This chain connects TRBV28 to TRBJ2-2; perhaps TRBD2 as D (5 bases). Looked up from germline, CDR1 is MDHEN and CDR2 is SYDVKM. Trimming removed 2 bases at V and 1 base at J, with 5 bases between. The CDR3 contains 14 residues. The CDR3 loop is CASSLGGNTGELFF. The CDR3 nucleotides are TGTGCCAGCAGTTTAGGAGGGAACACCGGGGAGCTGTTTTTT.

The genes are TRBV6-5 and TRBJ1-4; 8 bases map to TRBD1. The CDR3 has 14 amino acids. Trimming cost V 7 bases and J 12 bases; bases outside gene matches: 13. Germline V CDR1 and CDR2: MNHEY, SVGAGI. The CDR3 coding sequence is TGTGCCAGCAACTTATTAGGGACAGGAGATGAACTGTTTTTT. This translates into CASNLLGTGDELFF.

This chain connects TRBV2 to TRBJ1-6; D might be TRBD1 (5 bases). V was pared by 9 bases and J by 16 bases, with 13 bases between. The CDR3 runs to 10 residues. Germline loops: CDR1 SNHLY, CDR2 FYNNEI. CDR3 sequence reads: CASQRGGLHF. Written as DNA, the CDR3 is TGTGCCAGTCAGAGGGGCGGGCTCCACTTT.

The chain is built from TRBV28 and TRBJ1-3, with D hard to call. Germline V CDR1 and CDR2: MDHEN, SYDVKM. Deletions cut 4 bases from V and 7 bases from J, with 5 bases between. The CDR3 length is 11 residues. CDR3 DNA sequence: TGTGCCAGCAGTTGGGATAACACCATATATTTT. This gives the protein CASSWDNTIYF.

This clone was seen a few times. The CDR3 sequence is CASSSHGSSGGSTDTQYF. The CDR3 nucleotides read TGTGCCAGCAGCTCCCACGGATCTAGCGGGGGGTCCACAGATACGCAGTATTTT. The chain combines TRBV7-8 with TRBJ2-3; TRBD2 matches at 11 bases. Germline assignment: CDR1 SGHVS and CDR2 FQNEAQ. With 4 bases clipped from V and 2 bases from J, the junction kept 11 bases outside the gene matches. The CDR3 consists of 18 residues.

The chain employs TRBV4-2 and TRBJ1-4; 7 positions match TRBD1. The junction had 9 bases not matched to a gene; V was cut back by 5 bases and J by 3 bases. This CDR3 spans 16 amino acids. Germline CDR1 is LGHNA and CDR2 is YNFKEQ. As DNA, the CDR3 is TGTGCCAGCAGCTCAACAGGGGTTTCGGCTAATGAAAAACTGTTTTTT. As protein: CASSSTGVSANEKLFF.

As DNA, the CDR3 is TGTGCCAGCACCCAGAACCGGCCTTATAATGAAAAACTGTTTTTT. Translating it yields CASTQNRPYNEKLFF. The gene calls are TRBV2 and TRBJ1-4, with D uncertain. The germline V gene has CDR1 SNHLY and CDR2 FYNNEI. The V gene lost 7 bases and the J gene lost 4 bases, with 16 bases spanning the gap. The CDR3 loop spans 15 amino acids.

The chain carries TRBV5-6 and TRBJ2-7, with D unclear. Germline CDR1 reads SGHDT; CDR2 reads YYEEEE. V lost 1 base to trimming and J lost 1 base, with 9 bases between them. This CDR3 contains 14 residues. This chain's CDR3 is CASSLLRESYEQYF. CDR3 coding DNA: TGTGCCAGCAGCTTGCTAAGAGAATCCTACGAGCAGTACTTC.

The chain joins TRBV6-2 or TRBV6-3 to TRBJ2-7, with D tentatively TRBD1 or TRBD2 (6 bases each). Trimming pared 6 bases from V and 1 base from J, leaving 16 bases between. This CDR3 spans 15 amino acids. The germline gives CDR1 MNHEY, CDR2 SVGEGT. The CDR3 loop reads CASSFGGGLSYEQYF. CDR3 nucleotide sequence: TGTGCCAGCAGCTTCGGGGGCGGTCTTTCCTACGAGCAGTACTTC.

The CDR3, as DNA: TGCGCCAGCAGCCACCGCTCGACAGGGCTGAACACTGAAGCTTTCTTT. It is translated as CASSHRSTGLNTEAFF. This chain joins TRBV5-1 and TRBJ1-1; TRBD1 matches at 7 bases. This CDR3 is 16 amino acids long. The V gene end was trimmed by 4 bases and the J gene end by 0 bases; junction bases not matched to a gene: 9. Germline V gene lookup returns CDR1 SGHRS and CDR2 YFSETQ.